This record covers a single TCR beta chain. TRB amplification used 250 ng of peripheral blood genomic DNA. These data come from a study of T cell clusters in autoimmune cytopenias. TRB was amplified by touch-down multiplex PCR, primer pools A and B combined. TCRdb reanalyzed the multiplex PCR reads and collapses them to one entry per CDR3 protein, without DNA. This table lists more than 9,500 distinct CDR3 sequences. The CDR3 is 14 amino acids. Germline assignment: CDR1 LGHNA and CDR2 YSLEER. The sample also formed part of further work on T cell repertoires in aging, cancer and after chemotherapy.

The V gene is TRBV4-3, the J gene TRBJ2-1; as DNA is missing, the TRBD2 call by TCRdb cannot be tested. The source of this sequence is a human donor in good health. The sample comprised peripheral blood. The CDR3 reads CASNRGEGSGEQFF.